The rows below give T cell receptor beta chains drawn from one sample of a study of shared clonotypes between healthy human individuals. Generated by immunoSEQ multiplex PCR, the TCRdb table keeps only in-frame clones and is missing some. This table has hundreds of thousands of clones, 90% to 95% appearing once. Sequenced input: naive CD8+ T cells sorted from blood. Receptors originate from a woman in her 30s in good health. The CDR3 runs from the conserved cysteine through the conserved F or W. The D gene is left open where the match is weak. The listing skips clone size in some rows; elsewhere it reads once, few, many or a size class.

j_gene,abundance,v_gene,d_gene,CDR3aa,CDR3nt
TRBJ2-1,once,TRBV6-5,TRBD2,CASSSSTSGVHNEQFF,TGTGCCAGCAGTTCCTCGACTAGCGGGGTACATAATGAGCAGTTCTTC
TRBJ1-5,NA,TRBV28,NA,CASSPAGKGNQPQHF,TGTGCCAGCAGTCCCGCGGGGAAGGGAAATCAGCCCCAGCATTTT
TRBJ1-5,NA,TRBV2,NA,CASSESRQYNQPQHF,TGTGCCAGCAGTGAATCAAGACAGTATAATCAGCCCCAGCATTTT
TRBJ2-2,NA,TRBV27,NA,CASSLYRTANTGELFF,TGTGCCAGCAGTTTATATCGGACAGCGAACACCGGGGAGCTGTTTTTT
TRBJ2-3,NA,TRBV5-8,NA,CASSSGTIWPDTQYF,TGTGCCAGCAGCTCCGGGACCATATGGCCAGATACGCAGTATTTT
TRBJ2-7,NA,TRBV2,TRBD1,CASSPGQGYYEQYF,TGTGCCAGCAGTCCTGGACAGGGGTACTACGAGCAGTACTTC
TRBJ1-2,NA,TRBV20-1,NA,CSARTAFGYTF,TGCAGTGCTAGGACAGCCTTCGGCTACACCTTC
TRBJ2-7,NA,TRBV30,NA,CAWSVGSGHYEQYF,TGTGCCTGGAGTGTCGGTTCGGGCCACTACGAGCAGTACTTC
TRBJ2-7,NA,TRBV27,TRBD2,CASSSLGGVHYEQYF,TGTGCCAGCAGTTCCCTGGGAGGGGTCCACTACGAGCAGTACTTC
TRBJ2-3,NA,TRBV27,NA,CASSRMGTDTQYF,TGTGCCAGCAGTCGGATGGGAACAGATACGCAGTATTTT
TRBJ2-7,NA,TRBV29-1,TRBD1,CSAIPQGGYEQYF,TGCAGCGCTATCCCACAGGGGGGATACGAGCAGTACTTC
TRBJ2-1,NA,TRBV4-1,NA,CASSQESDDYYNEQFF,TGCGCCAGCAGCCAAGAATCCGATGATTACTACAATGAGCAGTTCTTC
TRBJ2-7,NA,TRBV29-1,TRBD2,CSGAGTSGSYEQYF,TGCAGCGGGGCGGGGACTAGCGGTTCCTACGAGCAGTACTTC
TRBJ2-3,NA,TRBV16,NA,CASSQDNQWGTDTQYF,TGTGCCAGCAGCCAAGACAATCAATGGGGAACAGATACGCAGTATTTT
TRBJ2-7,NA,TRBV11-2,TRBD2,CASSLGVAGAYEQYF,TGTGCCAGCAGCCTAGGAGTAGCGGGCGCCTACGAGCAGTACTTC
TRBJ2-7,NA,TRBV27,NA,CASKPLGGGQGSYEQYF,TGTGCCAGCAAACCCCTGGGGGGGGGACAAGGCTCCTACGAGCAGTACTTC
TRBJ2-7,NA,TRBV5-4,NA,CASSLPPDEEGYEQYF,TGTGCCAGCAGCCTGCCCCCGGACGAGGAGGGTTACGAGCAGTACTTC
TRBJ2-7,NA,TRBV5-6,TRBD2,CAGSLVLAEYEQYF,TGTGCCGGCAGCTTGGTACTAGCGGAGTACGAGCAGTACTTC
TRBJ2-1,once,TRBV10-3,NA,CAISERGSPNEQFF,TGTGCCATCAGTGAGCGCGGGTCTCCAAATGAGCAGTTCTTC
TRBJ1-2,NA,TRBV27,NA,CASSLFAGQTPGYTF,TGTGCCAGCAGTTTATTTGCAGGGCAAACTCCCGGCTACACCTTC
TRBJ2-3,NA,TRBV13,TRBD2,CASSSKREGRGTDTQYF,TGTGCCAGCAGCTCAAAGCGGGAGGGTCGGGGCACAGATACGCAGTATTTT
TRBJ2-1,NA,TRBV11-1,NA,CASSLVGGVPYNEQFF,TGTGCCAGCAGCTTAGTAGGGGGGGTCCCCTACAATGAGCAGTTCTTC
TRBJ2-1,NA,TRBV5-1,NA,CASSVGRNEQFF,TGCGCCAGCAGCGTAGGGCGCAATGAGCAGTTCTTC
TRBJ2-7,NA,TRBV7-8,NA,CASSWSSYEQYF,TGTGCCAGCAGCTGGAGTTCCTACGAGCAGTACTTC
TRBJ2-7,NA,TRBV2,TRBD2,CASSEGLAETYEQYF,TGTGCCAGCAGTGAGGGACTAGCGGAAACCTACGAGCAGTACTTC
TRBJ2-5,NA,TRBV29-1,TRBD1,CSVLGQEGTQYF,TGCAGCGTTTTGGGACAGGAAGGGACCCAGTACTTC